This T cell receptor beta chain was sequenced in a study of Ad26.COV2.S vaccination and SARS-CoV-2 variants. With regard to this clone: Its specificity is not known.

Noted treatment: 19 received Ad26.COV2.S at low or high dose, single or two shots; about 5 received placebo; per-sample allocation not given. Specimens were obtained on day 63 following the first vaccine or placebo injection. Donation was by an adult aged 18-55 years who was in Boston. Study results and caveats: Those who received the vaccine showed greater spike-specific TCR breadth than those given placebo. Across vaccine and placebo recipients, the breadth of non-spike TCRs was similar.

There are 15 residues in the CDR3. V dropped 1 base and J dropped 10 bases, with 17 bases sitting between them. The germline gives CDR1 LGHDT, CDR2 YNNKEL (reference sequence). TCRdb keeps only in-frame clones here, not all; method: immunoSEQ multiplex PCR. This table has roughly 350,000 clones, about 85% appearing once. This rearrangement joins TRBV3-1 (or the pseudogene TRBV3-2) to TRBJ2-1; D is perhaps TRBD2 (6 bases). The sample in question was peripheral blood, obtained in a trial of Ad26.COV2.S vaccine versus placebo. This TCR came from a person aged 18-60 years who received the Ad26.COV2.S COVID-19 vaccine or a placebo. The CDR3 loop reads CASSQGLEWAGEQFF. CDR3 sequence (DNA): TGTGCCAGCAGCCAAGGGCTGGAATGGGCGGGAGAGCAGTTCTTC.